This T cell receptor beta chain was captured by sequencing in a study of shared clonotypes between healthy human individuals. Findings and limits, study-wide: It was anticipated that sequencing depth would influence how many clonotypes donors shared.

With respect to this clone: Its antigen is still unknown.

Donors were healthy HIV-negative adults without recent acute infections or vaccinations. Profiling relied on immunoSEQ multiplex PCR, and the TCRdb table lists in-frame clones only, not all of them. The sample has 2 million to 2.5 million clones, 93% seen once. CDR1 and CDR2 from the germline V gene are SGHRS and YFSETQ. Trimming removed 3 bases at V and 9 bases at J, with 13 bases between. This CDR3 spans 13 amino acids. Sequencing was carried out using naive CD4+ T cells from PBMCs. Noted subset: CD45RA+ positively selected. This receptor was identified in a man aged 18 to 35 in good health. Some clones in this sample may be carry-over from other donors' samples. This sequence joins TRBV5-1 and TRBJ2-1; TRBD1 might be the D (6 bases). CDR3: CASSYQGSSEQFF. Written as DNA, the CDR3 is TGCGCCAGCAGCTACCAGGGGTCCAGTGAGCAGTTCTTC.